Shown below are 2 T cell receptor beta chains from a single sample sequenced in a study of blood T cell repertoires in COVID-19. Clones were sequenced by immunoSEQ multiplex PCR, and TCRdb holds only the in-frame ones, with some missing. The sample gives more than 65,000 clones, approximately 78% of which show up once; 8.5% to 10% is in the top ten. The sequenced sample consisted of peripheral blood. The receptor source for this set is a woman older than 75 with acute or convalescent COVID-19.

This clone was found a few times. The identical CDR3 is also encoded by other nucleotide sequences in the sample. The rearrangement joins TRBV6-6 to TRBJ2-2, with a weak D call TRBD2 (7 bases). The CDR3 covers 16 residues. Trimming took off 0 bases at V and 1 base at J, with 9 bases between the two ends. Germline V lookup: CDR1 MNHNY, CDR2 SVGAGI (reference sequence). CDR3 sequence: CASSYSGGGNTGELFF. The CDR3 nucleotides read TGTGCCAGCAGTTACTCGGGAGGGGGGAACACCGGGGAGCTGTTTTTT.

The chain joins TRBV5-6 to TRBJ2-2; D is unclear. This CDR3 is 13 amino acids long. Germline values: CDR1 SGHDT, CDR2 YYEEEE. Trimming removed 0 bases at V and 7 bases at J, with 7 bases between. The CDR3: CASSLGGYGELFF. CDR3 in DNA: TGTGCCAGCAGCTTGGGAGGATACGGGGAGCTGTTTTTT.